These 25 T cell receptor beta chains were all obtained from the same sample, sequenced in a study of identical twins. TCRdb called the 5' RACE reads again in MiXCR, with one record for every CDR3 protein. The table shows hundreds of thousands of distinct CDR3 sequences, with 8.5% to 9.5% occurring only once. A further study also used this sample, focusing on yellow fever vaccine responses in identical twins.

Material for sequencing was PBMCs. The receptor source for this set is a woman aged 18-29 years in good health.

Comment on this clonotype: It is unclear where the CDR3 begins or ends on the DNA, so no DNA is shown, and the CDR3 is as TCRdb lists it. CDR3 amino acids: CISVPEAPRRLAGGYEQYF. This rearrangement joins TRBV7-5 to TRBJ2-7; the DNA was not used to check the table's D call, TRBD2. TRBV7-5 is termed a pseudogene. Counting both end residues, the CDR3 totals 19 amino acids.

This clonotype has at least ten counts. V usage is TRBV5-1 and J usage is TRBJ2-5; no definite D call. The CDR3 is 14 amino acids. Germline V gene lookup returns CDR1 SGHRS and CDR2 YFSETQ. V lost 4 bases to trimming and J lost 2 bases, with 12 bases between them. In nucleotides, the CDR3 is TGCGCCAGCAGCCGCTCTCTGGGGCAAGAGACCCAGTACTTC. This translates into CASSRSLGQETQYF.

Ten or more counts support this clonotype. This chain links TRBV5-6 with TRBJ2-5, with D possibly matching TRBD1 (5 bases). Germline-derived CDR1 and CDR2 are SGHDT and YYEEEE. Trimming pared 1 base from V and 1 base from J, leaving 8 bases between. This CDR3 is built from 14 residues. The chain's CDR3 is CASSLFTGQETQYF. The DNA for the CDR3 is TGTGCCAGCAGCTTGTTTACAGGCCAAGAGACCCAGTACTTC.

V usage is TRBV4-3 and J usage is TRBJ2-1; D is perhaps TRBD2 (6 bases). The CDR3 extends over 17 amino acids. Germline V gives CDR1 LGHNA, CDR2 YSLEER. V lost 3 bases and J lost 5, with 20 bases in between. CDR3 sequence reads: CASSQDYTGYENNEQFF. Here the CDR3 DNA reads TGCGCCAGCAGCCAGGACTATACCGGGTATGAGAACAATGAGCAGTTCTTC.

There are many counts of this clonotype. The chain combines TRBV29-1 with TRBJ2-3, with 12 bases lining up with TRBD2. CDR1 SQVTM and CDR2 ANQGSEA come from the germline V gene. V trimming: 2 bases; J trimming: 2 bases; junction bases outside the gene matches: 8. The CDR3 extends over 17 amino acids. The CDR3 reads CSVERLAGGPDTDTQYF. The CDR3 DNA follows: TGCAGCGTTGAACGTCTAGCGGGAGGGCCGGACACAGATACGCAGTATTTT.

This clonotype was seen repeatedly, ten times or more. This chain uses TRBV11-2 with TRBJ2-1, with a possible D match to TRBD2 (5 bases). The CDR3 spans 17 residues. Germline V gene lookup returns CDR1 SGHAT and CDR2 FQNNGV. Trimming stripped 1 base from V and 0 bases from J, with 13 bases between. The CDR3 bases are TGTGCCAGCAGCTTAGTAGGCGGAGGTAGCTCCTACAATGAGCAGTTCTTC. This translates into CASSLVGGGSSYNEQFF.

This clonotype was detected a few times. The J gene is TRBJ2-5, the V gene TRBV5-1; D might be TRBD1 (6 bases). The CDR3 is made up of 12 amino acids. V shed 4 bases and J shed 9 bases, with 13 bases lying between them. Germline V gives CDR1 SGHRS, CDR2 YFSETQ. Here the CDR3 reads CASSNGQSAQYF. The CDR3 DNA follows: TGCGCCAGCAGCAATGGACAGTCGGCCCAGTACTTC.

This chain uses TRBV12-3 or TRBV12-4 with TRBJ2-5, with D perhaps given as TRBD1 or TRBD2 (5 bases each). The CDR3 spans 15 residues. V lost 3 bases and J 7 bases, leaving 18 bases between the germline ends. The CDR3 here is CASSFRNTPRGTQYF. The CDR3 DNA reads TGTGCCAGCAGTTTCAGGAATACCCCGAGGGGGACCCAGTACTTC.

The V call is TRBV5-1, the J call TRBJ2-5; TRBD2 matches 7 bases. Germline V CDR1 and CDR2: SGHRS, YFSETQ. There are 19 residues in the CDR3. V shed 1 base and J 0 bases; nucleotides not matched to a gene: 15. CDR3 DNA: TGCGCCAGCAGCTTGTTTTTGTGGGCGGAGGCGGGGGACCAAGAGACCCAGTACTTC. This codes for CASSLFLWAEAGDQETQYF.

The table lists this clonotype with a few counts. CDR3 in DNA: TGTGCCAGCAGCCCGGGACAGGGGGCGATCGCCGGGGAGCTGTTTTTT. This translates into CASSPGQGAIAGELFF. This chain uses TRBV7-9 with TRBJ2-2; 12 bases fit TRBD1. Germline V lookup: CDR1 SEHNR, CDR2 FQNEAQ (reference sequence). Unmatched junction bases numbered 7, after V lost 5 bases and J lost 6 bases. CDR3 length: 16 residues.

This rearrangement joins TRBV6-2 or TRBV6-3 to TRBJ2-1, with 10 bases identical to TRBD2. CDR1 and CDR2 (germline): MNHEY, SVGEGT. After removal of 2 bases from V and 4 bases from J, the junction contained 14 bases not matched to a gene. This CDR3 is built from 19 residues. The CDR3 DNA follows: TGTGCCAGCAGTTACACCATGGGAGAGCGGGAGGGCCTTTACAATGAGCAGTTCTTC. Its protein product is CASSYTMGEREGLYNEQFF.

J is TRBJ2-7 and V is TRBV2; 10 bases are a match to TRBD2. Germline assignment: CDR1 SNHLY and CDR2 FYNNEI. V shed 2 bases and J 0 bases; nucleotides not matched to a gene: 1. CDR3 size: 15 residues. The chain's CDR3 is CASSEWTSGSYEQYF. The CDR3 region has the DNA TGTGCCAGCAGTGAATGGACTAGCGGCTCCTACGAGCAGTACTTC.

This clonotype has a count of ten or more. The chain uses TRBV4-2 and TRBJ2-7, with a weak D call TRBD2 (6 bases). This CDR3 has 15 residues. Germline CDR1 LGHNA, CDR2 YNFKEQ. Between the trimmed V and J ends, which lost 1 base and 4 bases, there was a span of 14 bases. This CDR3 reads CASSQVEGMEYEQYF. DNA for the CDR3: TGTGCCAGCAGCCAAGTGGAGGGGATGGAATACGAGCAGTACTTC.

V usage is TRBV20-1 and J usage is TRBJ2-1, with D perhaps TRBD2 (6 bases). The CDR3 runs 16 residues. Trimming took off 1 base at V and 5 bases at J, with 18 bases between the two ends. The germline V gene has CDR1 DFQATT and CDR2 SNEGSKA (reference sequence). The CDR3 DNA reads as TGCAGTGCTAGAGTCACCCTCGCGGGGAGGAACAATGAGCAGTTCTTC. Translated: CSARVTLAGRNNEQFF.

This clonotype was observed many times. The V call is TRBV7-2, the J call TRBJ2-3, with 7 nucleotides matching TRBD2. Germline trimming cut 5 bases from V and 6 bases from J; bases unmatched to any gene: 14. The CDR3 totals 16 residues. Germline loops: CDR1 SGHTA, CDR2 FQGNSA. In nucleotides, the CDR3 is TGTGCCAGCAGCCAAAAAGCGTCTAGCGGCCAGGATACGCAGTATTTT. Residues: CASSQKASSGQDTQYF.

This clonotype turned up a few times. The chain links TRBV5-1 to TRBJ2-7; 7 bases map to TRBD2. Germline V CDR1 and CDR2: SGHRS, YFSETQ. The CDR3 length is 15 residues. With V trimmed by 1 base and J by 5 bases, 9 bases remained unmatched. Written as DNA, the CDR3 is TGCGCCAGCAGCTTGCCGGGGGGAGGTAGGGACGAGCAGTACTTC. Its translation: CASSLPGGGRDEQYF.

This chain connects TRBV7-9 to TRBJ2-5; no firm D call. The V and J ends lost 5 bases and 2 bases respectively, with 9 bases between them. Germline CDR1 reads SEHNR; CDR2 reads FQNEAQ (reference sequence). The CDR3 consists of 13 residues. CDR3 in amino acids: CASSLTAQETQYF. The CDR3 DNA reads TGTGCCAGCAGCCTTACAGCGCAAGAGACCCAGTACTTC.

This clonotype was detected only a few times. V and J are TRBV5-1 and TRBJ1-1; no clear D gene. Germline V gene sequence: CDR1 SGHRS, CDR2 YFSETQ. Trimming left V 0 bases short and J 0 bases short, with 15 bases between. This CDR3 spans 17 amino acids. CDR3 DNA sequence: TGCGCCAGCAGCTTGGAGGTTTTGGTGGGTCTGAACACTGAAGCTTTCTTT. As protein: CASSLEVLVGLNTEAFF.

The CDR3 loop is CASSQDPGGPLGELFF. Written as DNA, the CDR3 is TGTGCCAGCAGCCAAGACCCCGGGGGGCCGTTAGGGGAGCTGTTTTTT. J is TRBJ2-2 and V is TRBV3-1; D perhaps matches TRBD2 (7 bases). The V gene lost 0 bases and the J gene lost 8 bases, with 16 bases spanning the gap. CDR3 length: 16 amino acids. Germline CDR1 is LGHDT and CDR2 is YNNKEL (reference sequence).

This clonotype was detected only a few times. The genes are TRBV27 and TRBJ2-7, with D hard to call. The V gene lost 0 bases and the J gene lost 6 bases, with 9 bases spanning the gap. Germline-derived CDR1 and CDR2 are MNHEY and SMNVEV (reference sequence). The CDR3 extends over 13 amino acids. The CDR3 region has the DNA TGTGCCAGCAGTTTATCCATTTTTACCGAGCAGTACTTC. Translation gives CASSLSIFTEQYF.

This clonotype has just a few counts. CDR3 bases: TGTGCCACCAGCAGAGATAGGGGCTGGGGGAGCTCCTACAATGAGCAGTTCTTC. Its protein product is CATSRDRGWGSSYNEQFF. V and J are TRBV15 and TRBJ2-1; D assignment may be TRBD1 or TRBD2 (5 bases each). The CDR3 runs 18 residues. CDR1 and CDR2 (germline): LNHNV, YYDKDF (reference sequence). Trimming cost V 0 bases and J 0 bases, with 15 bases left between them.

This clonotype was counted ten times or more. This rearrangement joins TRBV12-3 or TRBV12-4 to TRBJ2-2, with D unclear. The germline V and J ends were trimmed by 3 bases and 7 bases, with 9 bases remaining between them. The CDR3 is 13 amino acids. The chain's CDR3 is CASSFLVGGELFF. The CDR3 region has the DNA TGTGCCAGCAGTTTCTTAGTCGGCGGGGAGCTGTTTTTT.

Worth noting for this clonotype: Relative to the germline gene, one junction end is altered; a read error may explain this. V is TRBV7-7 and J is TRBJ2-3; no clear D. CDR1 is SSHAT and CDR2 is FNYEAQ in the germline V gene (reference sequence). The CDR3 runs to 13 residues. The CDR3 coding sequence is TGTGCTAGCAGCCCTCGCGAGACTCATACGCAGTATTTT. Its translation: CASSPRETHTQYF.

This clonotype was seen at least ten times. This chain connects TRBV12-3 or TRBV12-4 to TRBJ1-1, with D possibly being TRBD1 (5 bases). The V end was cut by 3 bases, the J end by 4 bases, with 12 bases between. This CDR3 has 14 amino acids. The CDR3 DNA reads TGTGCCAGCAGTTTTGGGGGGGGGGGCACTGAAGCTTTCTTT. Protein product: CASSFGGGGTEAFF.

J is TRBJ2-5 and V is TRBV12-3 or TRBV12-4; D call uncertain. The V gene lost 5 bases and the J gene lost 0 bases, with 10 bases spanning the gap. This CDR3 comprises 14 residues. CDR3 DNA: TGTGCCAGCAGTAGAGATGCTTACCAAGAGACCCAGTACTTC. The encoded protein is CASSRDAYQETQYF.